This TCR beta chain was captured in a study of OX40 agonist ivuxolimab in advanced cancers. On the study more broadly: It was ivuxolimab, an agonistic anti-OX40 (CD134) antibody, that patients were treated with. Three partial responders included one hepatocellular carcinoma patient and two cutaneous melanoma patients.

Worth noting for this clone: Its specificity is not known.

Researchers took blood at baseline, on cycle 4 day 1, and on cycle 7 day 1. Germline-derived CDR1 and CDR2 are MNHNS and SASEGT. V lost 5 bases, J lost 1 base, and 3 bases stayed unmatched. This CDR3 spans 15 amino acids. The table came from immunoSEQ multiplex PCR; TCRdb's copy has only in-frame clones and leaves some out. The table includes 45,000 to 60,000 clones, 88% detected once. Study findings and constraints: Averaging showed that CD8+ T cells had more expanded clones than CD4+ did.

The chain has TRBV6-1 and TRBJ2-3; 10 nucleotides match TRBD2. This specimen consisted of CD4+ or CD8+ T cells sorted from blood, obtained in a trial of the OX40 agonist ivuxolimab. The source of this sequence is an adult with an advanced solid tumor such as melanoma, head and neck, liver or kidney cancer. As DNA, the CDR3 is TGTGCCAGCAGTATACTAGCGGGGCGCACAGATACGCAGTATTTT. This encodes CASSILAGRTDTQYF.